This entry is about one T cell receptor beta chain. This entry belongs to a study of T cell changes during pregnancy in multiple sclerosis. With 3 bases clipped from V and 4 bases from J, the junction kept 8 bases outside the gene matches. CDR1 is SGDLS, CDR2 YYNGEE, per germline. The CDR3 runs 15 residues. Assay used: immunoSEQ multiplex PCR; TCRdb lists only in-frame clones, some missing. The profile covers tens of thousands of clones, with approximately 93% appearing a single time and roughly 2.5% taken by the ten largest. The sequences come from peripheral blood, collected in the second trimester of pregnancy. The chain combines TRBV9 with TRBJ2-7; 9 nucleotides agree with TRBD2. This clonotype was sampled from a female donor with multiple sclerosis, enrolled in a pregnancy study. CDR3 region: CASSETGTSFYEQYF. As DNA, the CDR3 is TGTGCCAGCAGCGAAACCGGGACTAGCTTTTACGAGCAGTACTTC.